This T cell receptor beta chain was recorded in a study of T-cell reconstitution after alpha-beta-depleted transplantation in children. The V gene's germline CDR1 is SGHAT and CDR2 FQNNGV. Trimming took off 6 bases at V and 4 bases at J, with 8 bases between the two ends. The CDR3 totals 12 residues. A TCRbeta library incorporating unique molecular identifiers was prepared. MiXCR, run by TCRdb on the PCR reads, gives a single entry per CDR3 protein. The sample lists hundreds of thousands of distinct CDR3 sequences, over 10% occurring once. This receptor was identified in a girl aged 2-10 years with congenital amegakaryocytic thrombocytopenia, due to receive a stem cell transplant. The sample here was PBMCs, taken before TCRalphabeta/CD19-depleted stem cell transplant. The chain links TRBV11-2 to TRBJ2-3, with no clear D. As DNA, the CDR3 is TGTGCCAGCAGATTTGGGTCAGATACGCAGTATTTT. Its protein is CASRFGSDTQYF.